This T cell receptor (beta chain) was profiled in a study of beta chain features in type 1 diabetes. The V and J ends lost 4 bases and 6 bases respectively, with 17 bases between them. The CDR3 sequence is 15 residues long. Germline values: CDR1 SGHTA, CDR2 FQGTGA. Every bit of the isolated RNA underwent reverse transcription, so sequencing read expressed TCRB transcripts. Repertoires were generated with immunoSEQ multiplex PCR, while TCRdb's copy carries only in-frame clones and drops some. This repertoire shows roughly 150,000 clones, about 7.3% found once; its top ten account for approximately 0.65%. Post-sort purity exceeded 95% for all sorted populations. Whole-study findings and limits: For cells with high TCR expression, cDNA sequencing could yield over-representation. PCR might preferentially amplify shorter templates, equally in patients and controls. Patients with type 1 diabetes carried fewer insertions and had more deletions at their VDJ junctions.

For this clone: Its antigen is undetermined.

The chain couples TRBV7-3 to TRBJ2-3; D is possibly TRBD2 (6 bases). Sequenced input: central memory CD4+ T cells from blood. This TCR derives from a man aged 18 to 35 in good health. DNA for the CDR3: TGTGCCAGCAGCTCGGAGGGAATGGGGGAGGATACGCAGTATTTT. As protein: CASSSEGMGEDTQYF.